The rows below give T cell receptor beta chains drawn from one sample of a study of radiotherapy plus CTLA-4 blockade in lung cancer. Using immunoSEQ multiplex PCR, the repertoire was profiled, and TCRdb retains in-frame clones only, with some absent. The table has some 67,000 clones, about 72% seen once. The specimen was peripheral blood, collected from a patient treated with radiotherapy plus ipilimumab. These receptors came from a human donor with non-small cell lung cancer whose response to radiotherapy plus ipilimumab could not be evaluated. Some clones in this sample may be carry-over from other donors' samples. Each CDR3 is given with its conserved first and last residue. The D gene is left open where the match is weak. Not all rows give a size; the values are once, few, many and, for expanded clones, a class.

j_call: TRBJ2-5; v_call: TRBV27; d_call: TRBD2; clone_size: -; cdr3_nt: TGTGCCAGCAGCAAGAGGACTAGCGGGGCGCAGGAGACCCAGTACTTC; cdr3_aa: CASSKRTSGAQETQYF
j_call: TRBJ1-5; v_call: TRBV7-9; d_call: -; clone_size: few; cdr3_nt: TGTGCCAGCAGCCTACTTACTGGGGCCAGGGTATTGAGCAATCAGCCCCAGCATTTT; cdr3_aa: CASSLLTGARVLSNQPQHF
j_call: TRBJ2-2; v_call: TRBV7-7; d_call: TRBD1; clone_size: -; cdr3_nt: TGTGCTAGCAGTATCGACAGGGGGGGCACCGGGGAGCTGTTTTTT; cdr3_aa: CASSIDRGGTGELFF
j_call: TRBJ1-1; v_call: TRBV5-1; d_call: -; clone_size: -; cdr3_nt: TGCGCCAGCAGCCCCGGTGGAGTGTCGGAAACTGAAGCTTTCTTT; cdr3_aa: CASSPGGVSETEAFF
j_call: TRBJ2-3; v_call: TRBV7-2; d_call: -; clone_size: -; cdr3_nt: TGTGCCAGCAGCTTACTGTATTCGGGGGTGACAGATACGCAGTATTTT; cdr3_aa: CASSLLYSGVTDTQYF
j_call: TRBJ2-7; v_call: TRBV6-6; d_call: -; clone_size: -; cdr3_nt: TGTGCCAGCAGTTGGGGACAACGGGACCCCTACGAGCAGTACTTC; cdr3_aa: CASSWGQRDPYEQYF
j_call: TRBJ2-3; v_call: TRBV19; d_call: TRBD1; clone_size: -; cdr3_nt: TGTGCCAGTAGTATACAGGGGGCAAATACGCAGTATTTT; cdr3_aa: CASSIQGANTQYF
j_call: TRBJ2-7; v_call: TRBV5-5; d_call: -; clone_size: -; cdr3_nt: TGTGCCAGCAGCTTAGAACAGGGCCTCTACGAGCAGTACTTC; cdr3_aa: CASSLEQGLYEQYF
j_call: TRBJ2-7; v_call: TRBV5-1; d_call: -; clone_size: few; cdr3_nt: TGCGCCAGCAGCTGGGAAGGGGGTCAGCTCACCTACGAGCAGTACTTC; cdr3_aa: CASSWEGGQLTYEQYF
j_call: TRBJ1-3; v_call: TRBV5-1; d_call: TRBD1; clone_size: -; cdr3_nt: TGCGCCAGCAGCTTGGGGGGACAGGCAGCAGGCAACACCATATATTTT; cdr3_aa: CASSLGGQAAGNTIYF
j_call: TRBJ2-7; v_call: TRBV25-1; d_call: -; clone_size: few; cdr3_nt: TGTGCCAGCAGTGAATTGGGCAGTTCCGAGCAGTACTTC; cdr3_aa: CASSELGSSEQYF
j_call: TRBJ1-1; v_call: TRBV28; d_call: -; clone_size: -; cdr3_nt: TGTGCCAGCAGGCCAGACGGGATGTGGGCTGAAGCTTTCTTT; cdr3_aa: CASRPDGMWAEAFF
j_call: TRBJ2-6; v_call: TRBV7-8; d_call: -; clone_size: -; cdr3_nt: TGTGCCAGCAGCTCACTACAGGGATCTGGGGCCAACGTCCTGACTTTC; cdr3_aa: CASSSLQGSGANVLTF
j_call: TRBJ2-7; v_call: TRBV27; d_call: -; clone_size: -; cdr3_nt: TGTGCCAGCTCAAGATACCCCGGGTCCTACGAGCAGTACTTC; cdr3_aa: CASSRYPGSYEQYF
j_call: TRBJ1-2; v_call: TRBV7-9; d_call: -; clone_size: -; cdr3_nt: TGTGCCAGCAGCTTAGGAACCAAACTCCGCGGTGGCTACACCTTC; cdr3_aa: CASSLGTKLRGGYTF